This record looks at one T cell receptor (beta chain) sequence and its context. The target antigen is unknown. This sample was taken from a study of T cells after yellow fever vaccination. Whole-study findings and limits: Reappearance after the booster was seen for most primary-vaccination clones, at 95% to 96% CD4 and roughly 90% CD8.

The CDR3 covers 16 residues. Trimming cost V 1 base and J 9 bases, with 21 bases left between them. The germline CDR1 and CDR2 sequences are MGHRA and YSYEKL. The 5'RACE template-switching step produced TCR cDNA and added a universal primer site and UMIs. TCRdb re-called the 5' RACE reads through MiXCR, storing one row per CDR3 protein. The sample shows about 220,000 distinct CDR3 sequences, around 6.7% of them seen only once. The V call is TRBV4-1, the J call TRBJ2-5, with D unresolved. This sample comprised CD4+ T cells sorted from PBMCs, obtained on the day of the yellow fever booster vaccination. This clonotype was obtained from a man aged 25-45 years who received the YFV17D yellow fever vaccine. The CDR3 reads CASSQATHTSDGAQYF. The CDR3 coding sequence is TGCGCCAGCAGCCAAGCCACCCATACCAGTGATGGGGCCCAGTACTTC.